The 2 T cell receptor beta chains below all came from one sample that was sequenced in a study of monozygotic twins with inflammatory bowel disease. Each CDR3 protein gets one entry in TCRdb, which reprocessed the 5' RACE reads and gives no DNA. Its clone listing holds approximately 400,000 distinct CDR3 sequences. The sequenced sample was blood. The receptors derive from a human donor with ulcerative colitis or Crohn's disease, or a healthy co-twin of an affected twin (not recorded which).

This CDR3 is CSARSSDSYEQYF. The rearrangement uses TRBV20-1 and TRBJ2-7. The CDR3 runs to 13 residues. CDR1 is DFQATT, CDR2 SNEGSKA, per germline (reference sequence).

The chain uses TRBV7-2 and TRBJ2-7; TCRdb proposes TRBD1, but this gene call is untestable without DNA. The CDR3 loop spans 14 amino acids. Germline V gene data show CDR1 as SGHTA and CDR2 as FQGNSA. The CDR3 protein is CASSLGTGKAEQYF.